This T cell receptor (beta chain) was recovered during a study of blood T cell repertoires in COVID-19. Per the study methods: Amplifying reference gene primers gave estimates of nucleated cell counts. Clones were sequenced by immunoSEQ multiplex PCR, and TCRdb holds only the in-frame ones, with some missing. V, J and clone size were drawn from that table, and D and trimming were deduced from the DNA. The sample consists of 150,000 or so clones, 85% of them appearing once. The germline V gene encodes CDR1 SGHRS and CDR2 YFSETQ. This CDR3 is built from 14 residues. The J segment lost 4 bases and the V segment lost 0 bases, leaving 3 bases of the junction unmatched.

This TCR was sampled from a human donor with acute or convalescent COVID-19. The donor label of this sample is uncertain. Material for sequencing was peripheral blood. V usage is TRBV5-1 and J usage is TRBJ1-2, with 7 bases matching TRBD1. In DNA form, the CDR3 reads TGCGCCAGCAGCTTGGGACAGGGTGTCTATGGCTACACCTTC. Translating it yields CASSLGQGVYGYTF.